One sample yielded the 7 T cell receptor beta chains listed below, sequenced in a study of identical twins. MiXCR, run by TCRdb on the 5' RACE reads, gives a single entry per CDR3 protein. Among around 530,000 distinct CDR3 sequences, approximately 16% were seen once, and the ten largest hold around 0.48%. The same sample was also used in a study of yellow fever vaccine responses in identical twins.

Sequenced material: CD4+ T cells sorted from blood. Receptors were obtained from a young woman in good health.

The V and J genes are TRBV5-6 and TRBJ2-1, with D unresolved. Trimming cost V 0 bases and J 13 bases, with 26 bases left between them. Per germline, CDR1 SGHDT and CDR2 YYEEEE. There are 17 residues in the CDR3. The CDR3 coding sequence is TGTGCCAGCAGCTTGGACCTGTGGTCTAAAGGGCCGCGAAAACAGTTCTTC. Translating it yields CASSLDLWSKGPRKQFF. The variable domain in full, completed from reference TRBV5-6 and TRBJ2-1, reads DAGVTQSPTHLIKTRGQQVTLRCSPKSGHDTVSWYQQALGQGPQFIFQYYEEEERQRGNFPDRFSGHQFPNYSSELNVNALLLGDSALYLCASSLDLWSKGPRKQFFGPGTRLTVL.

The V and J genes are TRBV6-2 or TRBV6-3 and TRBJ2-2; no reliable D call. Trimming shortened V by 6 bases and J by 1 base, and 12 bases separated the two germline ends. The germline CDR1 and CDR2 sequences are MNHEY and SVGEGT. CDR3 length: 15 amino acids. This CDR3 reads CASSPRHVNTGELFF. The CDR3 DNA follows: TGTGCCAGCAGCCCCCGGCACGTGAACACCGGGGAGCTGTTTTTT.

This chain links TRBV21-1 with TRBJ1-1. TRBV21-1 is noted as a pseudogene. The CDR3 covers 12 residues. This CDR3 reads CASSREWTEAFF. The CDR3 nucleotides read TGTGCCAGCAGCAGGGAATGGACTGAAGCTTTCTTT.

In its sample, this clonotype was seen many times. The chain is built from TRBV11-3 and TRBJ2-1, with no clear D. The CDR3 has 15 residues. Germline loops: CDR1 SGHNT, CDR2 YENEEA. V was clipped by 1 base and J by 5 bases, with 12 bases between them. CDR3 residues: CASSLGGTKNNEQFF. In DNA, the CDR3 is TGTGCCAGCAGCTTAGGTGGCACTAAGAACAATGAGCAGTTCTTC.

The CDR3 nucleotides read TGTGCCAGCAGCCACCCAGGACAGGGGGCCCACAATGAGCAGTTCTTC. Translated, it gives CASSHPGQGAHNEQFF. This rearrangement joins TRBV28 to TRBJ2-1; 11 nucleotides align to TRBD1. The length of the CDR3 is 16 residues. The junction had 9 bases not matched to a gene; V was cut back by 6 bases and J by 5 bases. Per the germline V gene, CDR1 is MDHEN and CDR2 is SYDVKM.

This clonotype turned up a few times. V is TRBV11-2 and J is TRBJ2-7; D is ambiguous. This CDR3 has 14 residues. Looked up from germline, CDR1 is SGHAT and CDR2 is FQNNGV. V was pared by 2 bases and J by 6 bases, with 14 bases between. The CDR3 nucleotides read TGTGCCAGCAGCTTAAGTTCCTCCGGTTCCGAGCAGTACTTC. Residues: CASSLSSSGSEQYF.

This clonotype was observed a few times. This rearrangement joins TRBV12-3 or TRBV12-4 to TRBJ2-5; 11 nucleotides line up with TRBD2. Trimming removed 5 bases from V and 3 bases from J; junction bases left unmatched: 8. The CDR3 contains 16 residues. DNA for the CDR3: TGTGCCAGCAGTCACCATCGGGGACTAGCGGAAGAGACCCAGTACTTC. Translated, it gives CASSHHRGLAEETQYF.